This T cell receptor (beta chain) was profiled in a study of cytomegalovirus exposure and HLA in healthy donors. The CDR3 length is 17 residues. V shed 6 bases and J 0 bases; nucleotides not matched to a gene: 9. Per the germline V gene, CDR1 is SGHTA and CDR2 is FQGTGA. Amplification used 60 Vbeta primers and 13 Jbeta primers. This table comes from immunoSEQ multiplex PCR, and its TCRdb copy is limited to in-frame clones, with some not included. Of about 110,000 clones listed, 65% to 85% are singletons. The specimen sequenced was PBMCs. The rearrangement links TRBV7-3 to TRBJ1-1; 11 bases map to TRBD1. The clonotype comes from a man aged 18 to 35 in good health and CMV-seronegative. The CDR3 DNA reads TGTGCCAGCAGGAACCCCGGACAGGGGGCTATGAACACTGAAGCTTTCTTT. It codes for CASRNPGQGAMNTEAFF.